A single sample is the source of the 6 T cell receptor beta chains below, sequenced in a study of blood T cell repertoires in COVID-19. Profiling relied on immunoSEQ multiplex PCR, and the TCRdb table lists in-frame clones only, not all of them. The table records under 200,000 clones, more than 60% of them present only once. Sequencing was performed on peripheral blood. All receptors derive from a man in his 70s with acute or convalescent COVID-19.

This clone was observed at least ten times. The V call is TRBV5-1, the J call TRBJ2-7; no clear D gene. The germline gives CDR1 SGHRS, CDR2 YFSETQ. V lost 0 bases and J lost 7, with 14 bases in between. The CDR3 loop spans 14 amino acids. The CDR3 here is CASSLVEEFGEQYF. The CDR3 DNA reads TGCGCCAGCAGCTTGGTTGAGGAATTTGGGGAGCAGTACTTC.

The CDR3 region has the DNA TGTGCCAGCAGTTTAGGACTAGCGGGAGGCAGAGGCACAGATACGCAGTATTTT. Translating gives CASSLGLAGGRGTDTQYF. The chain joins TRBV28 to TRBJ2-3, with 14 bases fitting TRBD2. This CDR3 contains 18 residues. CDR1 and CDR2 from the germline V gene are MDHEN and SYDVKM. V dropped 2 bases and J dropped 1; count of bases not matched to a gene: 5.

The chain employs TRBV11-2 and TRBJ2-3; 8 positions agree with TRBD1. V gave up 0 bases and J gave up 5 bases; unmatched junction bases: 4. This CDR3 region has 15 residues. Per the germline V gene, CDR1 is SGHAT and CDR2 is FQNNGV. The CDR3 sequence is CASSLDQGAVDTQYF. The DNA for the CDR3 is TGTGCCAGCAGCTTAGATCAGGGGGCAGTAGATACGCAGTATTTT.

The rearrangement links TRBV28 to TRBJ2-1; the match to TRBD2 covers 8 bases. V trimming: 7 bases; J trimming: 2 bases; junction bases outside the gene matches: 7. CDR3 length: 15 amino acids. Germline V gene data show CDR1 as MDHEN and CDR2 as SYDVKM. This chain's CDR3 is CASTTGTRTYNEQFF. CDR3 coding DNA: TGTGCCAGCACAACCGGGACTAGGACCTACAATGAGCAGTTCTTC.

This clone was seen a handful of times. This CDR3 reads CATSRVGQTYEQYF. Here the CDR3 DNA reads TGTGCCACCAGCAGAGTTGGCCAGACCTACGAGCAGTACTTC. The chain combines TRBV15 with TRBJ2-7; D is unresolved. The germline gives CDR1 LNHNV, CDR2 YYDKDF (reference sequence). V shed 1 base and J shed 2 bases, with 9 bases lying between them. The CDR3 spans 14 residues.

This clone was picked up one time. CDR3 sequence: CATSSGAYQETQYF. DNA of the CDR3: TGTGCCACCTCTAGCGGGGCGTACCAAGAGACCCAGTACTTC. The chain carries TRBV11-1 and TRBJ2-5; 9 nucleotides line up with TRBD2. Germline CDR1 SGHAT, CDR2 FQDESV (reference sequence). Trimming cost V 10 bases and J 0 bases; bases outside gene matches: 6. The CDR3 consists of 14 residues.